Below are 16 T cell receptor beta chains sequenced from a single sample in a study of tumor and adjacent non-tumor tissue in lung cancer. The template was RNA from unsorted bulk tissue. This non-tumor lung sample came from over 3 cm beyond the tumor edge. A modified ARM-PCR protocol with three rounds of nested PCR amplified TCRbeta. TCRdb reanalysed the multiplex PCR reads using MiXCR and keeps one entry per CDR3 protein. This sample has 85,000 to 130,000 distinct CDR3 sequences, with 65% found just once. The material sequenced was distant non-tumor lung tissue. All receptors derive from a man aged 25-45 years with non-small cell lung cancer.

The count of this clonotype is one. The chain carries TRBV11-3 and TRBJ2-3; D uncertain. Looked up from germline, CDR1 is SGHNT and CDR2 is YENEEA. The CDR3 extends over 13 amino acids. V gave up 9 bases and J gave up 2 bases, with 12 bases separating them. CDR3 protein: CASNSEITDTQYF. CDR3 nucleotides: TGTGCCAGTAACTCGGAGATCACAGATACGCAGTATTTT. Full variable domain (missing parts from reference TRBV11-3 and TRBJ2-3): EAGVVQSPRYKIIEKKQPVAFWCNPISGHNTLYWYLQNLGQGPELLIRYENEEAVDDSQLPKDRFSAERLKGVDSTLKIQPAELGDSAVYLCASNSEITDTQYFGPGTRLTVL.

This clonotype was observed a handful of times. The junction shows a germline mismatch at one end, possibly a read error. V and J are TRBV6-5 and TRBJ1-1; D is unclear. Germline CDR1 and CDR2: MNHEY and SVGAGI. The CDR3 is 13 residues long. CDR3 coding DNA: TGTGCCAGCAGTCTCGGGCGGAACACTGAAGCTCTCTTT. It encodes CASSLGRNTEALF.

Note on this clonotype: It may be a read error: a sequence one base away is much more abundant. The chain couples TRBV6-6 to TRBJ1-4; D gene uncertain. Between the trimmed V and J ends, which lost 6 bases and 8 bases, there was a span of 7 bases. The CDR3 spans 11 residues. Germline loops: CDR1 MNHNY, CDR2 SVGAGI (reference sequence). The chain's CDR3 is CASRMGEKLFF. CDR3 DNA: TGTGCCAGCAGGATGGGGGAAAAACTGTTTTTT.

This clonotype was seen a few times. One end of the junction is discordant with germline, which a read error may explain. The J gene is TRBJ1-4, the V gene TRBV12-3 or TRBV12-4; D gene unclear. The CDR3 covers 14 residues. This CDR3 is CASSLGLHSEKLFF. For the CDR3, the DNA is TGTGCCAGCAGCTTAGGTCTCCATAGTGAAAAACTGTTTTTT.

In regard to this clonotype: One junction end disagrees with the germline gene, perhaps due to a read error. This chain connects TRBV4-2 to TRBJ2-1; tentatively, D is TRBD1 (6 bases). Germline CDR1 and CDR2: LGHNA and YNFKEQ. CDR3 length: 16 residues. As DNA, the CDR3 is TGTGCCAGCAGCCAAGACACAGGGTTTGGGGACAATGAGCAGCTCTTC. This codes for CASSQDTGFGDNEQLF.

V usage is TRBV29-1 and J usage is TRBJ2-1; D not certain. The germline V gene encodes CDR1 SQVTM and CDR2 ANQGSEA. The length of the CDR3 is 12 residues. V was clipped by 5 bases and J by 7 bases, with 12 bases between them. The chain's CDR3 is CSVTETYNEQFF. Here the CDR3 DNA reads TGCAGCGTTACGGAAACATATAATGAGCAGTTCTTC.

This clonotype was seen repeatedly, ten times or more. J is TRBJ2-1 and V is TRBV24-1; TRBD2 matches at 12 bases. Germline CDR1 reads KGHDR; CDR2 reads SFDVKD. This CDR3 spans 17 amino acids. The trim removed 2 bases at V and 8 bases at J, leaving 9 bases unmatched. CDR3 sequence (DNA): TGTGCCACCAGTGATTCGAGGACTAGCGGGATTTTGGATGAGCAGTTCTTC. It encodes CATSDSRTSGILDEQFF.

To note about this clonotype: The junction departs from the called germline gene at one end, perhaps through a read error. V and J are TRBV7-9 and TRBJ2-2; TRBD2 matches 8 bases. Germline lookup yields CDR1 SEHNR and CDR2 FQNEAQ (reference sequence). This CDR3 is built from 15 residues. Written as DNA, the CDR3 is TGTGTCAGCAGCAGACTAGCGCGGAACACCGGGGAGCTGTTTTTT. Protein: CVSSRLARNTGELFF.

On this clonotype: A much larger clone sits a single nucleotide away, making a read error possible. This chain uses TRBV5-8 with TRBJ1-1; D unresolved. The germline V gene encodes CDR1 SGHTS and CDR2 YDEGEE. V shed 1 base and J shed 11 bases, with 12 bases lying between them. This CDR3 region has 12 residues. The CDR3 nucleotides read TGTGCCAGCAGCTTGTTATCGGGGATTGCTTTCTTT. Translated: CASSLLSGIAFF.

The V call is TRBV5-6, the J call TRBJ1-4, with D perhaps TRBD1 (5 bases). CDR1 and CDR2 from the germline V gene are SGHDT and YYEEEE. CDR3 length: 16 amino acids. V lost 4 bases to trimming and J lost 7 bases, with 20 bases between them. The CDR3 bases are TGTGCCAGCAGCCTGGACCTCGGGGCCGAGTCTGAAAAACTGTTTTTT. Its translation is CASSLDLGAESEKLFF.

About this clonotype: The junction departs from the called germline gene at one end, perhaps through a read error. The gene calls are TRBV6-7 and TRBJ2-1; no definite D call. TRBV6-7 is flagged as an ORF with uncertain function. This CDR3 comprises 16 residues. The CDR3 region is CASTQWPLTPYNVQFF. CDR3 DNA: TGTGCCAGCACCCAATGGCCCTTGACTCCCTACAATGTGCAGTTCTTC.

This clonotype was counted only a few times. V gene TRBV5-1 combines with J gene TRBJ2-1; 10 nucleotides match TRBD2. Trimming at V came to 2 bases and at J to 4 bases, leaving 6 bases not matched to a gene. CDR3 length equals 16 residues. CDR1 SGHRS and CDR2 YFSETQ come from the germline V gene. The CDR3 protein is CASSLGLAGAYNEQFF. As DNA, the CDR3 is TGCGCCAGCAGCTTAGGGCTAGCGGGGGCTTACAATGAGCAGTTCTTC. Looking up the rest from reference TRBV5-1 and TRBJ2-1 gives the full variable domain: KAGVTQTPRYLIKTRGQQVTLSCSPISGHRSVSWYQQTPGQGLQFLFEYFSETQRNKGNFPGRFSGRQFSNSRSEMNVSTLELGDSALYLCASSLGLAGAYNEQFFGPGTRLTVL.

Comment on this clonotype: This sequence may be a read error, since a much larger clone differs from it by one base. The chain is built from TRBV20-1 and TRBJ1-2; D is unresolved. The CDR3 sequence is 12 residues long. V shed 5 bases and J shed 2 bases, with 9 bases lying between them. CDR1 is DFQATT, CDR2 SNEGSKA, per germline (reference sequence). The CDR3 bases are TGCAGTGCTGCGGAACAGAACTATGGCTACACCTTC. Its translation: CSAAEQNYGYTF.

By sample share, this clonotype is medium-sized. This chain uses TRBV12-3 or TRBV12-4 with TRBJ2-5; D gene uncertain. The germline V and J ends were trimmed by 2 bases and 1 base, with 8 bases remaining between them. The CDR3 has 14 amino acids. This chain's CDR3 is CASSLPESQETQYF. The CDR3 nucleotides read TGTGCCAGCAGTTTACCGGAGTCCCAAGAGACCCAGTACTTC.

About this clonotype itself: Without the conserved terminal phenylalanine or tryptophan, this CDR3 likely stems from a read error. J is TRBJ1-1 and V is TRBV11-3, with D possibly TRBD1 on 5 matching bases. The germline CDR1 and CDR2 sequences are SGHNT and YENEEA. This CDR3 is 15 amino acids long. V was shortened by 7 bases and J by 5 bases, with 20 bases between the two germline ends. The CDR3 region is CASTSTGGRNTEAFI. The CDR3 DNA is TGTGCCAGCACCTCAACAGGAGGTAGGAATACTGAAGCTTTCATT.

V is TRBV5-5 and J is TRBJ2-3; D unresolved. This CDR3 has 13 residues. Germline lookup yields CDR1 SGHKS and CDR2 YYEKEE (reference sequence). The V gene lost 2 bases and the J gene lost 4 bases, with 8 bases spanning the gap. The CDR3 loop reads CASSFGVADTQYF. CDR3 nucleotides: TGTGCCAGCAGCTTCGGCGTAGCAGATACGCAGTATTTT. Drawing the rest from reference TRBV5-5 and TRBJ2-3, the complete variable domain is DAGVTQSPTHLIKTRGQQVTLRCSPISGHKSVSWYQQVLGQGPQFIFQYYEKEERGRGNFPDRFSARQFPNYSSELNVNALLLGDSALYLCASSFGVADTQYFGPGTRLTVL.